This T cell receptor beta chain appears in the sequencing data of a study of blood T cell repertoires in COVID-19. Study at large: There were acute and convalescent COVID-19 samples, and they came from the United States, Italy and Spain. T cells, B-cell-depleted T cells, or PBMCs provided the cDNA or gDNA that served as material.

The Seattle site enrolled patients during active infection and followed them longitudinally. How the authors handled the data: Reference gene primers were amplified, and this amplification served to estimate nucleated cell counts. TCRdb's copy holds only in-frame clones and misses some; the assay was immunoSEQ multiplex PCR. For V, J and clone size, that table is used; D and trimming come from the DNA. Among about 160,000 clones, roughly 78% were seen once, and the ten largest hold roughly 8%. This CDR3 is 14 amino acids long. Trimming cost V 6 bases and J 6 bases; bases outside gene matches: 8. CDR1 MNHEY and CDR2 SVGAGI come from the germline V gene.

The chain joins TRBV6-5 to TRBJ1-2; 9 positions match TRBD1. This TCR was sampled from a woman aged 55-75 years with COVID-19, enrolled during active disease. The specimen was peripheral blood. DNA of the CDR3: TGTGCCAGCAGAGGACAGGGGACCATAAATGGCTACACCTTC. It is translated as CASRGQGTINGYTF.